A single sample gave rise to the 9 T cell receptor beta chains below, sequenced in a study of shared clonotypes between healthy human individuals. Measured with immunoSEQ multiplex PCR; TCRdb has only the in-frame clones, and not every one. The sample contains 1.4 million to 1.5 million clones, approximately 97% of which appear only once. Sequenced sample: naive CD4+ T cells sorted from blood. The subset was: CD45RA+ positively selected. The source of these receptors is a young man in good health.

This clone was seen once. This specimen includes other DNA sequences encoding the same CDR3. This chain joins TRBV2 and TRBJ2-2; D gene unclear. CDR3 length: 12 residues. Germline CDR1 and CDR2: SNHLY and FYNNEI. V lost 6 bases to trimming and J lost 3 bases, with 5 bases between them. This chain's CDR3 is CASRPDTGELFF. The CDR3 bases are TGTGCCAGCAGACCGGACACCGGGGAGCTGTTTTTT.

This clone was counted only a few times. The chain links TRBV6-1 to TRBJ1-1; D unclear. V shed 3 bases and J shed 1 base, with 6 bases lying between them. Germline V gene sequence: CDR1 MNHNS, CDR2 SASEGT. The CDR3 is 13 residues long. CDR3 region: CASSDTRNTEAFF. In nucleotides, the CDR3 is TGTGCCAGCAGTGATACGAGGAACACTGAAGCTTTCTTT.

The rearrangement uses TRBV2 and TRBJ2-3; 12 positions match TRBD1. The length of the CDR3 is 15 residues. The V and J ends lost 4 bases and 4 bases, in that order; junction bases with no gene match: 3. Germline CDR1 and CDR2: SNHLY and FYNNEI. CDR3 DNA: TGTGCCAGCAGTGGGCGGGACAGGGGGCCAGATACGCAGTATTTT. Amino acids: CASSGRDRGPDTQYF.

The chain joins TRBV5-4 to TRBJ2-3; no reliable D call. Trimming took off 0 bases at V and 5 bases at J, with 13 bases between the two ends. The germline gives CDR1 SGHNT, CDR2 YYREEE (reference sequence). CDR3 length: 15 amino acids. CDR3 loop: CASSLAAPAKDTQYF. CDR3 DNA: TGTGCCAGCAGCTTGGCGGCACCTGCCAAAGATACGCAGTATTTT.

As regards this clone: The same CDR3 can be traced to other DNA sequences in this sample. The rearrangement links TRBV9 to TRBJ2-3; tentatively, D is TRBD1 (5 bases). This CDR3 contains 13 residues. V was pared by 0 bases and J by 3 bases, with 5 bases between. Looked up from germline, CDR1 is SGDLS and CDR2 is YYNGEE. CDR3 sequence: CASSVAGTDTQYF. In DNA form, the CDR3 reads TGTGCCAGCAGCGTAGCAGGGACAGATACGCAGTATTTT. Filled out from reference TRBV9 and TRBJ2-3, the complete variable domain reads DSGVTQTPKHLITATGQRVTLRCSPRSGDLSVYWYQQSLDQGLQFLIQYYNGEERAKGNILERFSAQQFPDLHSELNLSSLELGDSALYFCASSVAGTDTQYFGPGTRLTVL.

DNA of the CDR3: TGTGCCAGCAGCCAAGATTTGGGGAGGGATCAGCCCCAGCATTTT. Protein product: CASSQDLGRDQPQHF. The chain uses TRBV5-4 and TRBJ1-5; D not resolved. Germline V gene data show CDR1 as SGHNT and CDR2 as YYREEE (reference sequence). The CDR3 consists of 15 residues. V was clipped by 4 bases and J by 5 bases, with 16 bases between them.

The V and J genes are TRBV11-2 and TRBJ2-1; D not resolved. Trimming stripped 0 bases from V and 6 bases from J, with 9 bases between. The CDR3 sequence is 14 residues long. In germline, CDR1 is SGHAT, CDR2 FQNNGV. Here the CDR3 reads CASSLDLVVNEQFF. DNA of the CDR3: TGTGCCAGCAGCTTAGATCTGGTTGTCAATGAGCAGTTCTTC. Combining the CDR3 with reference TRBV11-2 and TRBJ2-1 gives the whole variable domain EAGVAQSPRYKIIEKRQSVAFWCNPISGHATLYWYQQILGQGPKLLIQFQNNGVVDDSQLPKDRFSAERLKGVDSTLKIQPAKLEDSAVYLCASSLDLVVNEQFFGPGTRLTVL.

The chain combines TRBV4-1 with TRBJ2-7; a possible D gene is TRBD2 (5 bases). The V end was cut by 0 bases, the J end by 0 bases, with 9 bases between. The CDR3 has 15 residues. Germline CDR1 reads MGHRA; CDR2 reads YSYEKL. The CDR3 nucleotides read TGCGCCAGCAGCCAAGATCGCCTAGCCTCCTACGAGCAGTACTTC. As protein: CASSQDRLASYEQYF.

The genes are TRBV28 and TRBJ2-7; D unresolved. The CDR3 loop spans 14 amino acids. Trimming took 6 bases from V and 0 from J, leaving 12 bases between them. Germline-derived CDR1 and CDR2 are MDHEN and SYDVKM. DNA for the CDR3: TGTGCCAGCAGCTTACTCCGAAACTCCTACGAGCAGTACTTC. This encodes CASSLLRNSYEQYF.